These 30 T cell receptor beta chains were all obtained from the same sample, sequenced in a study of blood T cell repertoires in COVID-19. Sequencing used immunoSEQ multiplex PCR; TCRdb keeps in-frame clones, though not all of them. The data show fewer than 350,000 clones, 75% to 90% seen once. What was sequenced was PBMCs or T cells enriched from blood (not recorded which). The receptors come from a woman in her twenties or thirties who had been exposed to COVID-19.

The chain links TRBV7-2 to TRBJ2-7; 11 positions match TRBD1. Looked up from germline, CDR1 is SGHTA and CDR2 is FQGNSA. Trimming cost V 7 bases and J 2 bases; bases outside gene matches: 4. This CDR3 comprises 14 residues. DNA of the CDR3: TGTGCCAGCACCAAGGACAGGGGGCCCTACGAGCAGTACTTC. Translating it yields CASTKDRGPYEQYF.

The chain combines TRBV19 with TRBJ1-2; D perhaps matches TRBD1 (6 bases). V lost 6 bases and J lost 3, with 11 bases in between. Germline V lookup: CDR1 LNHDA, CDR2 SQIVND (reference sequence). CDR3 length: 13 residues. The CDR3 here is CASRPQGDYGYTF. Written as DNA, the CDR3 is TGTGCCAGTAGGCCACAGGGAGACTATGGCTACACCTTC.

CDR3 DNA sequence: TGTGCCAGCAGTGTTAGGGGTTCGAACACCGGGGAGCTGTTTTTT. This translates into CASSVRGSNTGELFF. V and J are TRBV2 and TRBJ2-2; tentatively, D is TRBD1 (5 bases). CDR1 is SNHLY, CDR2 FYNNEI, per germline. CDR3 length: 15 residues. V lost 4 bases to trimming and J lost 0 bases, with 9 bases between them.

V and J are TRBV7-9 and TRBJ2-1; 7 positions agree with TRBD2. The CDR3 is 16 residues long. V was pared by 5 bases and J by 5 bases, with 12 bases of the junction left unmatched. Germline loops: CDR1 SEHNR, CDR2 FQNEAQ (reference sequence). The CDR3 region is CASSRGAGWDDNEQFF. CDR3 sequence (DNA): TGTGCCAGCAGCCGAGGAGCGGGGTGGGATGACAATGAGCAGTTCTTC.

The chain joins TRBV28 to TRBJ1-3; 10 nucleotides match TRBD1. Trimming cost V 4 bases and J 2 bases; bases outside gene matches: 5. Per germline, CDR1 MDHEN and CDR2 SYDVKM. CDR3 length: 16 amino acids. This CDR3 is CASSSPGTGAGNTIYF. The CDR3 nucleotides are TGTGCCAGCAGTTCGCCCGGGACAGGGGCTGGAAACACCATATATTTT.

CDR3 sequence: CASSDHQGTVINQPQHF. CDR3 nucleotides: TGTGCCAGCAGTGATCATCAGGGCACCGTGATCAATCAGCCCCAGCATTTT. The V gene is TRBV6-1, the J gene TRBJ1-5; weak D call: TRBD1 (5 bases). This CDR3 contains 17 residues. In germline, CDR1 is MNHNS, CDR2 SASEGT. The V end lost 3 bases, the J end lost 3 bases, and 18 bases lay between the germline ends.

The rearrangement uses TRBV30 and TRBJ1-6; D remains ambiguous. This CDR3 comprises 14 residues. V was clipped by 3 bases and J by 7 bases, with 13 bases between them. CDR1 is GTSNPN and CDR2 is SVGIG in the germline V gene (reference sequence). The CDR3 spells CAWRRPTPNSPLHF. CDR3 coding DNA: TGTGCCTGGAGGCGGCCAACGCCAAATTCACCCCTCCACTTT. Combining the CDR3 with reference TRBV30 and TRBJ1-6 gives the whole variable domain SQTIHQWPATLVQPVGSPLSLECTVEGTSNPNLYWYRQAAGRGLQLLFYSVGIGQISSEVPQNLSASRPQDRQFILSSKKLLLSDSGFYLCAWRRPTPNSPLHFGNGTRLTVT.

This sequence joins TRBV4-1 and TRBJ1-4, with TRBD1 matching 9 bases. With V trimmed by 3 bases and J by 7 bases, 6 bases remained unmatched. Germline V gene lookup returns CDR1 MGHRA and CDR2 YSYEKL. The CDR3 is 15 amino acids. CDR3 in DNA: TGCGCCAGCAGCCAGTGGACAGGGGCGCCTGAAAAACTGTTTTTT. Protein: CASSQWTGAPEKLFF.

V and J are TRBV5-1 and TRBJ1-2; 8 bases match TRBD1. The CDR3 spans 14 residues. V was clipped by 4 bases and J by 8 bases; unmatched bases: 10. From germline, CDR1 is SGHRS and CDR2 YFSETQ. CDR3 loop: CASSVTGATGGYTF. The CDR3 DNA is TGCGCCAGCAGCGTGACAGGGGCCACGGGAGGCTACACCTTC.

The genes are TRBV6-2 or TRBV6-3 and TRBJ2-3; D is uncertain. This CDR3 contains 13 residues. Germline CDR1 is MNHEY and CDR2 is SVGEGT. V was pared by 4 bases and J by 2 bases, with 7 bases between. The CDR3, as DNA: TGTGCCAGCAGTTTCACTTACACAGATACGCAGTATTTT. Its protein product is CASSFTYTDTQYF.

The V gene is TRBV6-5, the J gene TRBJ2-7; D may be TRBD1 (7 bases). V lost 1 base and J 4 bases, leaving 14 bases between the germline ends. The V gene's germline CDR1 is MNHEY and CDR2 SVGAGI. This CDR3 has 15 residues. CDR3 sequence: CASSYYQGEAYEQYF. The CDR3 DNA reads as TGTGCCAGCAGTTACTATCAGGGGGAGGCTTACGAGCAGTACTTC.

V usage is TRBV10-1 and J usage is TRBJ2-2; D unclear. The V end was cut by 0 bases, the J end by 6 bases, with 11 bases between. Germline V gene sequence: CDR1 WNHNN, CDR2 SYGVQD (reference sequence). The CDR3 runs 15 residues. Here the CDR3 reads CASSESRVASGELFF. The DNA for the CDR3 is TGCGCCAGCAGTGAGTCGAGAGTCGCCTCCGGGGAGCTGTTTTTT.

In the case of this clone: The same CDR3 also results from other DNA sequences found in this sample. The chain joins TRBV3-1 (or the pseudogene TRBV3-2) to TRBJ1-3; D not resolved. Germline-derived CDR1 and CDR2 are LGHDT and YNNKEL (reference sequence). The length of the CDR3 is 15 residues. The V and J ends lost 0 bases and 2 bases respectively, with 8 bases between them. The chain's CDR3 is CASSQDRTAGNTIYF. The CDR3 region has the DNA TGTGCCAGCAGCCAAGATAGAACAGCTGGAAACACCATATATTTT.

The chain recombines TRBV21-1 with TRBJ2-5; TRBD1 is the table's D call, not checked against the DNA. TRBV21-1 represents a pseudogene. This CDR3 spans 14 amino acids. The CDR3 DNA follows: TGTGCCAGCAGCAATGTGGCAGGGGGGAAGACCCAGTACTTC. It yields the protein CASSNVAGGKTQYF.

The CDR3 sequence: CASRSSDRARGALHF. For the CDR3, the DNA is TGTGCCAGCAGATCCTCGGACAGGGCCCGGGGGGCCCTCCACTTT. The chain has TRBV28 and TRBJ1-6; 8 bases align to TRBD1. The CDR3 is 15 residues long. V was clipped by 6 bases and J by 14 bases; unmatched bases: 15. Germline V gene lookup returns CDR1 MDHEN and CDR2 SYDVKM.

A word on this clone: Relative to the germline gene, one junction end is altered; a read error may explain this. DNA for the CDR3: TGCGCCAGCAGCCTGGACACCGGGTATTCAGCCCTCCACTTT. As protein: CASSLDTGYSALHF. The rearrangement links TRBV4-3 to TRBJ1-6, with D maybe TRBD1 (5 bases). This CDR3 contains 14 residues. Germline CDR1 reads LGHNA; CDR2 reads YSLEER.

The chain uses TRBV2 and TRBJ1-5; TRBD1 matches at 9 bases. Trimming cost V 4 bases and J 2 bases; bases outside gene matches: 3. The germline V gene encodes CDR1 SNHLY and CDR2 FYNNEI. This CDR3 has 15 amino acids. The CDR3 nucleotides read TGTGCCAGCAGTGGGGACAGGGTTGGCAATCAGCCCCAGCATTTT. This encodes CASSGDRVGNQPQHF.

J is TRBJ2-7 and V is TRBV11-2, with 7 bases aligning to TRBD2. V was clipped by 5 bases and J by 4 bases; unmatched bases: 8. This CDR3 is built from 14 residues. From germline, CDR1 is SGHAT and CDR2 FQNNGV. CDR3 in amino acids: CASSHDGTTYEQYF. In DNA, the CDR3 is TGTGCCAGCAGCCACGACGGGACTACGTACGAGCAGTACTTC.

CDR3 DNA: TGTGCTAGTGGTTCATCGACAGGGGGCGCGGTCTGGATGGAGCAGTTCTTC. Its translation: CASGSSTGGAVWMEQFF. The V gene is TRBV12-5, the J gene TRBJ2-1; 10 bases are a match to TRBD1. The V gene end was trimmed by 4 bases and the J gene end by 10 bases; junction bases not matched to a gene: 16. CDR1 and CDR2 from the germline V gene are LGHNT and FRNRAP. The CDR3 has 17 amino acids.

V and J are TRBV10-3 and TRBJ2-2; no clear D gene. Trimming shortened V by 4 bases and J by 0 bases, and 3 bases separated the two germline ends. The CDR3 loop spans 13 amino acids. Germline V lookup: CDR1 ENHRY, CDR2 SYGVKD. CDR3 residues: CAISASNTGELFF. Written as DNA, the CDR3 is TGTGCCATCAGTGCATCGAACACCGGGGAGCTGTTTTTT.

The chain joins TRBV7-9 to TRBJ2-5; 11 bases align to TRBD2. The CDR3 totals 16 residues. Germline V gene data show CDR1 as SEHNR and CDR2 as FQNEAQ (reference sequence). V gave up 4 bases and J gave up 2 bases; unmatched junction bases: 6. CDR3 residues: CASSSGTSGLQETQYF. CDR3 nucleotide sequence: TGTGCCAGCAGCTCGGGGACTAGCGGTTTACAAGAGACCCAGTACTTC.

CDR3 sequence: CASSLQGPGNQPQHF. CDR3 bases: TGTGCCAGCAGTTTACAGGGTCCCGGCAATCAGCCCCAGCATTTT. This chain connects TRBV27 to TRBJ1-5; D is possibly TRBD1 (5 bases). This CDR3 contains 15 residues. Deletions cut 2 bases from V and 2 bases from J, with 10 bases between. Germline V gives CDR1 MNHEY, CDR2 SMNVEV (reference sequence).

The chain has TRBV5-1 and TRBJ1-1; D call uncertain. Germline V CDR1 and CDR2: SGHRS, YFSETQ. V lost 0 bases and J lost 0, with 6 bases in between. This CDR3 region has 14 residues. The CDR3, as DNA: TGCGCCAGCAGCTTGGGGGCCCTGAACACTGAAGCTTTCTTT. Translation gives CASSLGALNTEAFF.

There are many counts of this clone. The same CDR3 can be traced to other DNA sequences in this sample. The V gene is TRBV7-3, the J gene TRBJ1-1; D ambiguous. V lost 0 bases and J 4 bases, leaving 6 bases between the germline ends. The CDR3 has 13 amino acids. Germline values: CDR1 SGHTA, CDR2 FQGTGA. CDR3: CASSLTGGTEAFF. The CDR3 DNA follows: TGTGCCAGCAGCTTAACGGGAGGCACTGAAGCTTTCTTT.

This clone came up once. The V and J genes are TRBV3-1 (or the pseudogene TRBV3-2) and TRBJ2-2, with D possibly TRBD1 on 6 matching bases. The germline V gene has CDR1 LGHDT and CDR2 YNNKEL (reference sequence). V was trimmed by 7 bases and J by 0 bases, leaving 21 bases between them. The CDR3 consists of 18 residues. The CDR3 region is CASTPINPGQPNTGELFF. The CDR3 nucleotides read TGTGCCAGCACTCCTATTAACCCTGGACAGCCGAACACCGGGGAGCTGTTTTTT.

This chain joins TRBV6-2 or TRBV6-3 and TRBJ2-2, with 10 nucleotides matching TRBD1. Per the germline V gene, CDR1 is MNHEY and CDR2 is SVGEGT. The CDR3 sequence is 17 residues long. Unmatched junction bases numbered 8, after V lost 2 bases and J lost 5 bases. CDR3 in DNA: TGTGCCAGCAGTTACACCCGGACAGGGGGTCCGACCGGGGAGCTGTTTTTT. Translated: CASSYTRTGGPTGELFF.

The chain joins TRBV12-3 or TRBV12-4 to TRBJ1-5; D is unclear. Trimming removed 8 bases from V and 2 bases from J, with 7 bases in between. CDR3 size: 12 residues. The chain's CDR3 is CASLYGNQPQHF. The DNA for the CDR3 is TGTGCCAGCCTCTACGGCAATCAGCCCCAGCATTTT.

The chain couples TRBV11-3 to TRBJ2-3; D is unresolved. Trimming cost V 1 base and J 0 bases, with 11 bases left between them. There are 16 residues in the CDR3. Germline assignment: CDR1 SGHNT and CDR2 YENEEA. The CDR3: CASSLGSDSSTDTQYF. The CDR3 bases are TGTGCCAGCAGCTTAGGTTCAGACTCTAGCACAGATACGCAGTATTTT.

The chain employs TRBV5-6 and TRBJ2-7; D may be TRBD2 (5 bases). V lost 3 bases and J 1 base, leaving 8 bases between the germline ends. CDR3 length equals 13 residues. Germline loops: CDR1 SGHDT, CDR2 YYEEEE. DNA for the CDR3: TGTGCCAGCAGCTCGGACTGGTCCTACGAGCAGTACTTC. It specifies CASSSDWSYEQYF.

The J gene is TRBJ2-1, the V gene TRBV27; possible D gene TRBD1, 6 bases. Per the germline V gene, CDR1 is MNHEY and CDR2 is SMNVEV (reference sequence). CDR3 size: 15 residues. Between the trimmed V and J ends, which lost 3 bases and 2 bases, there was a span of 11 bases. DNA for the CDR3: TGTGCCAGCAGTTTTTTGGACAGCCCCTACAATGAGCAGTTCTTC. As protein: CASSFLDSPYNEQFF.